The 10 T cell receptor beta chains below all came from one sample that was sequenced in a study of blood T cell repertoires in COVID-19. The repertoire was sequenced with immunoSEQ multiplex PCR; TCRdb's copy has only in-frame clones and lacks some. The sample lists nearly 300,000 clones, approximately 89% seen once, with less than 3% in the top ten. Specimen: PBMCs or T cells enriched from blood (not recorded which). The source of these receptors is a woman aged 45-65 years who had been exposed to COVID-19.

This clone has only a few counts. The chain is built from TRBV15 and TRBJ1-2; D is uncertain. Germline lookup yields CDR1 LNHNV and CDR2 YYDKDF (reference sequence). The V gene lost 0 bases and the J gene lost 8 bases, with 10 bases spanning the gap. The CDR3 totals 13 residues. The CDR3 region is CATSRDWEEGYTF. Here the CDR3 DNA reads TGTGCCACCAGCAGAGATTGGGAGGAAGGCTACACCTTC.

The V gene is TRBV29-1, the J gene TRBJ1-6; possibly TRBD1 for D (5 bases). Germline CDR1 is SQVTM and CDR2 is ANQGSEA. The V end was cut by 4 bases, the J end by 9 bases, with 16 bases between. There are 14 residues in the CDR3. The CDR3 DNA reads TGCAGCGTTGTCGAAGGGGCGTCGGGTTCACCCCTCCACTTT. Translated, it gives CSVVEGASGSPLHF.

The chain combines TRBV18 with TRBJ2-2, with 11 bases that match TRBD1. The trim removed 2 bases at V and 4 bases at J, leaving 3 bases unmatched. CDR1 and CDR2 (germline): KGHSH, LQKENI. This CDR3 has 16 residues. This CDR3 is CASSPAGTGGTGELFF. The CDR3 DNA follows: TGTGCCAGCTCACCAGCCGGGACAGGGGGCACCGGGGAGCTGTTTTTT.

The V gene is TRBV19, the J gene TRBJ1-5; possibly TRBD1 for D (6 bases). Trimming pared 5 bases from V and 0 bases from J, leaving 11 bases between. The length of the CDR3 is 15 residues. Germline V CDR1 and CDR2: LNHDA, SQIVND (reference sequence). The CDR3 region is CASSGTGFSNQPQHF. As DNA, the CDR3 is TGTGCCAGTAGTGGAACAGGGTTTAGCAATCAGCCCCAGCATTTT.

This clone turned up a few times. Other DNA sequences in the same sample also yield this CDR3. The chain has TRBV18 and TRBJ1-1, with unresolved D. The CDR3 length is 14 residues. Germline loops: CDR1 KGHSH, CDR2 LQKENI. V was trimmed by 0 bases and J by 1 base, leaving 6 bases between them. In DNA, the CDR3 is TGTGCCAGCTCACCACCTTCCCGGAACACTGAAGCTTTCTTT. Translation: CASSPPSRNTEAFF.

The V call is TRBV7-8, the J call TRBJ1-6; unclear D gene. There are 14 residues in the CDR3. Germline V gene sequence: CDR1 SGHVS, CDR2 FQNEAQ. Trimming left V 0 bases short and J 9 bases short, with 9 bases between. The CDR3 DNA reads as TGTGCCAGCAGCTTAGCGCGGCGGAGTTCACCCCTCCACTTT. Protein product: CASSLARRSSPLHF.

This clone showed up just a few times. V usage is TRBV7-2 and J usage is TRBJ2-3; a possible D gene is TRBD2 (6 bases). The V end lost 1 base, the J end lost 3 bases, and 14 bases lay between the germline ends. The germline gives CDR1 SGHTA, CDR2 FQGNSA. CDR3 length equals 16 residues. Here the CDR3 DNA reads TGTGCCAGCAGCTTAGAGGTCCTAGCGTCTACAGATACGCAGTATTTT. Amino acids: CASSLEVLASTDTQYF.

This chain connects TRBV7-9 to TRBJ1-2; D is perhaps TRBD1 (5 bases). This CDR3 spans 14 amino acids. V was shortened by 5 bases and J by 4 bases, with 14 bases between the two germline ends. Germline values: CDR1 SEHNR, CDR2 FQNEAQ (reference sequence). CDR3 in DNA: TGTGCCAGCAGCCCTGGGGCTGGGTTCTATGGCTACACCTTC. This encodes CASSPGAGFYGYTF.

This clone was observed a few times. The chain combines TRBV2 with TRBJ1-4, with 7 bases lining up with TRBD1. With V trimmed by 6 bases and J by 5 bases, 9 bases remained unmatched. CDR3 size: 15 residues. Germline-derived CDR1 and CDR2 are SNHLY and FYNNEI. CDR3 residues: CASSGKGQRNEKLFF. The DNA of the CDR3 is TGTGCCAGCAGCGGTAAGGGACAGAGGAATGAAAAACTGTTTTTT.

In this sample, this clone turned up a few times. An end of the junction does not agree with germline; a read error may underlie this. This chain joins TRBV10-3 and TRBJ2-1, with TRBD2 matching 12 bases. The CDR3 length is 18 residues. Germline V CDR1 and CDR2: ENHRY, SYGVKD. The CDR3 coding sequence is TGTGCCATCAGTGTGACTAGCGGGGGCCCTAGCTCCCACAATGAGCAGTTCTTC. Its translation: CAISVTSGGPSSHNEQFF.